The clone carrying this T cell receptor (beta chain) showed up many times. Its antigen is undetermined. Beta-chain TCR CDR3 regions were amplified from RNA transcripts. The authors performed first-round RT-PCR with HTBI primers and then a second-round multiplex PCR. TCRdb redid the calling of the multiplex PCR reads with MiXCR, one entry per CDR3 protein. The sample records hundreds of thousands of distinct CDR3 sequences, about an eighth being singletons. This sample was taken from a study of Graves' ophthalmopathy and Graves' hyperthyroidism. Study-wide context: Prior to any treatment, peripheral blood was collected at the time of initial diagnosis.

Under 3 months in duration, the ophthalmopathy in affected donors had moderate-to-severe activity, CAS ≥3 and NOSPECS ≥4. Researchers turned away patients with other autoimmune diseases, uncontrolled infections, pregnancy or lactation. Findings and limits, study-wide: Blood was where most expanded thyroid clonotypes above 0.001 frequency also turned up.

Trimming removed 6 bases from V and 2 bases from J, with 19 bases in between. The CDR3 has 16 amino acids. The TCR comes from a woman in her thirties with Graves' ophthalmopathy. The chain uses TRBV12-3 or TRBV12-4 and TRBJ1-2; D is ambiguous. The specimen sequenced was blood. The CDR3 is CASSRDLSSDNYGYTF. In nucleotides, the CDR3 is TGTGCCAGCAGCCGAGACCTTAGTTCTGACAACTATGGCTACACCTTC.